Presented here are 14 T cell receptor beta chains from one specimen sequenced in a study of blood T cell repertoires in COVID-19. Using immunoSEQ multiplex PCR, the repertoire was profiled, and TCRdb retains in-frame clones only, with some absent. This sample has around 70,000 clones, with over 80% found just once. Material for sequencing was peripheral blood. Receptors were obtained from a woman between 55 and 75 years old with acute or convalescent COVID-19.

The CDR3: CASSPRLSYSGNTIYF. Here the CDR3 DNA reads TGTGCCAGCAGTCCGAGACTCAGTTACTCTGGAAACACCATATATTTT. The chain uses TRBV27 and TRBJ1-3; the D is unclear. In germline, CDR1 is MNHEY, CDR2 SMNVEV (reference sequence). Trimming left V 5 bases short and J 0 bases short, with 14 bases between. This CDR3 comprises 16 residues.

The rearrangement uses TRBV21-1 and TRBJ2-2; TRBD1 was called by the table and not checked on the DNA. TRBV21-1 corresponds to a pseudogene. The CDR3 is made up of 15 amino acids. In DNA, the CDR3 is TGTGCCAGCAGCAAAGAGGTGAAAGCAGGCGGGGAGCTGTTTTTT. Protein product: CASSKEVKAGGELFF.

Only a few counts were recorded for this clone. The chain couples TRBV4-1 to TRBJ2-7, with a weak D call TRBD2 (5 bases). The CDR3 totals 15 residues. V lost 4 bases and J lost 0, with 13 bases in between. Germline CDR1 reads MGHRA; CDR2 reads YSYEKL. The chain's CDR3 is CASSLGLTDSYEQYF. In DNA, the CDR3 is TGCGCCAGCAGCCTCGGACTGACGGACTCCTACGAGCAGTACTTC.

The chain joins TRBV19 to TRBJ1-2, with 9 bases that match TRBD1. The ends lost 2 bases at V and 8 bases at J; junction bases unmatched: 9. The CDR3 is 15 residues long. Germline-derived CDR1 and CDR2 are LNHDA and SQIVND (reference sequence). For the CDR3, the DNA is TGTGCCAGTAGTATAATCGGACAGGGGTCGGGCGGCTACACCTTC. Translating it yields CASSIIGQGSGGYTF.

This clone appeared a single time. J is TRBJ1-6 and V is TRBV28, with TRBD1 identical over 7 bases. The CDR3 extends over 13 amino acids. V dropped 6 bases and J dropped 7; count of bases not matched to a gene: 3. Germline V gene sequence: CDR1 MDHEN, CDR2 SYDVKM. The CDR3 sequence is CASSQTGNSPLHF. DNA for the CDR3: TGTGCCAGCAGCCAGACAGGGAATTCACCCCTCCACTTT.

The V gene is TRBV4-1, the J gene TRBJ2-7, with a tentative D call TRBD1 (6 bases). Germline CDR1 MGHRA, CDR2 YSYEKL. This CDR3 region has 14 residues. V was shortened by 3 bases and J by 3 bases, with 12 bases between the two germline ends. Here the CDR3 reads CASSQAGVIYEQYF. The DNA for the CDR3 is TGCGCCAGCAGCCAGGCAGGGGTAATCTACGAGCAGTACTTC.

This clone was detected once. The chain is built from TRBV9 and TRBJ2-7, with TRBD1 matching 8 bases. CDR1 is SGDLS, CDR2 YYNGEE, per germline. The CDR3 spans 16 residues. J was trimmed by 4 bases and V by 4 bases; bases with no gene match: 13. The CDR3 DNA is TGTGCCAGCAGCCCCTATCAGGGGGCAAATTGGTACGAGCAGTACTTC. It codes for CASSPYQGANWYEQYF.

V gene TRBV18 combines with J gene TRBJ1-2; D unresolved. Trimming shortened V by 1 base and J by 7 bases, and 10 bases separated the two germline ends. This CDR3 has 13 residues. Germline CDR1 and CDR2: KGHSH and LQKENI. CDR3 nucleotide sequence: TGTGCCAGCTCACCACTACGAAATAGTGGCTACACCTTC. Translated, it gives CASSPLRNSGYTF.

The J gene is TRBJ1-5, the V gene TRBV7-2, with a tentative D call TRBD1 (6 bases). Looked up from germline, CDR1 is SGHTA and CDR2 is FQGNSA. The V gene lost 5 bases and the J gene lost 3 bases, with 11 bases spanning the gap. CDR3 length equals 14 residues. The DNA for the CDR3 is TGTGCCAGCAGCCATACAGGGAACAATCAGCCCCAGCATTTT. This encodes CASSHTGNNQPQHF.

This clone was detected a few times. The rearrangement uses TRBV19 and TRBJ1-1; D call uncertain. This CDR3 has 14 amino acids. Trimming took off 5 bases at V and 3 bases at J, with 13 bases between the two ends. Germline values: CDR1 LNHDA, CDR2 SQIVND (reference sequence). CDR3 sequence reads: CASSASGSHTEAFF. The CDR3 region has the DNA TGTGCCAGTAGTGCATCGGGATCCCACACTGAAGCTTTCTTT. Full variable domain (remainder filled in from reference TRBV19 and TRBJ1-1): DGGITQSPKYLFRKEGQNVTLSCEQNLNHDAMYWYRQDPGQGLRLIYYSQIVNDFQKGDIAEGYSVSREKKESFPLTVTSAQKNPTAFYLCASSASGSHTEAFFGQGTRLTVV.

The CDR3 region is CASSQAGMNTEAFF. The CDR3 DNA reads TGTGCCAGCAGCCAAGCCGGTATGAACACTGAAGCTTTCTTT. The chain couples TRBV3-1 (or the pseudogene TRBV3-2) to TRBJ1-1; no definite D call. Germline V gene data show CDR1 as LGHDT and CDR2 as YNNKEL (reference sequence). This CDR3 region has 14 residues. The V gene lost 1 base and the J gene lost 0 bases, with 6 bases spanning the gap.

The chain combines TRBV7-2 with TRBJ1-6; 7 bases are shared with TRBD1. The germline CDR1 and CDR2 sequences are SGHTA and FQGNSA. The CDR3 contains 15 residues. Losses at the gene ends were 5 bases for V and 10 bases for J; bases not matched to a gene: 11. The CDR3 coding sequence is TGTGCCAGCAGCGGAGGGGGCGGGGTACGGTCACCCCTCCACTTT. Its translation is CASSGGGGVRSPLHF.

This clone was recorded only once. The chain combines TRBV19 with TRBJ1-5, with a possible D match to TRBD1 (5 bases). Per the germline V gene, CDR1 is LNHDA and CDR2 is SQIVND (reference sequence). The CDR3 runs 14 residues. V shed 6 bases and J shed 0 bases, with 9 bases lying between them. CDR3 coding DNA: TGTGCCAGTAGATACAGGTATAGCAATCAGCCCCAGCATTTT. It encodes CASRYRYSNQPQHF.

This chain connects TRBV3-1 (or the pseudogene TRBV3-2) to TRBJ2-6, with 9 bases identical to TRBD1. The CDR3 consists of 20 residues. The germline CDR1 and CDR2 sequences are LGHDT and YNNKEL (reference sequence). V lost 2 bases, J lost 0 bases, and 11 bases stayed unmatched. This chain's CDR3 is CASSQSPGTGSPSGANVLTF. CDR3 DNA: TGTGCCAGCAGCCAATCCCCAGGGACAGGGAGTCCCTCTGGGGCCAACGTCCTGACTTTC.